This entry lists 5 T cell receptor beta chains sequenced from one sample in a study of OX40 agonist ivuxolimab in advanced cancers. The table came from immunoSEQ multiplex PCR; TCRdb's copy has only in-frame clones and leaves some out. Altogether nearly 60,000 clones are present, 75% to 85% being singletons, with the ten largest covering 0.7% to 0.8%. This material consisted of CD4+ or CD8+ T cells sorted from blood, taken in a trial of the OX40 agonist ivuxolimab. Source of these receptors: an adult with an advanced solid tumor such as melanoma, head and neck, liver or kidney cancer.

The rearrangement joins TRBV5-1 to TRBJ2-3, with TRBD2 matching 8 bases. The V and J ends lost 0 bases and 2 bases, in that order; junction bases with no gene match: 5. The CDR3 is 16 amino acids. Germline V gene sequence: CDR1 SGHRS, CDR2 YFSETQ. The CDR3 spells CASSLGGLASTDTQYF. The CDR3 DNA reads as TGCGCCAGCAGCTTGGGCGGACTAGCTTCCACAGATACGCAGTATTTT. Full variable domain (rest looked up from reference TRBV5-1 and TRBJ2-3): KAGVTQTPRYLIKTRGQQVTLSCSPISGHRSVSWYQQTPGQGLQFLFEYFSETQRNKGNFPGRFSGRQFSNSRSEMNVSTLELGDSALYLCASSLGGLASTDTQYFGPGTRLTVL.

This sequence joins TRBV7-2 and TRBJ1-2, with D tentatively TRBD1 (5 bases). Trimming stripped 5 bases from V and 6 bases from J, with 19 bases between. CDR1 is SGHTA, CDR2 FQGNSA, per germline. The CDR3 is made up of 15 amino acids. This chain's CDR3 is CASSATGRILDGYTF. CDR3 DNA: TGTGCCAGCAGCGCTACGGGACGGATACTCGATGGCTACACCTTC.

V is TRBV14 and J is TRBJ1-3; D gene ambiguous. This CDR3 spans 17 amino acids. Per germline, CDR1 SGHDN and CDR2 FVKESK. V lost 0 bases, J lost 2 bases, and 14 bases lay in between. The DNA of the CDR3 is TGTGCCAGCAGCCAAGATTTTGTGGTCCAGCCTGGAAACACCATATATTTT. Residues: CASSQDFVVQPGNTIYF.

The chain carries TRBV6-5 and TRBJ1-2, with D hard to call. The CDR3 covers 13 residues. Trimming took off 0 bases at V and 5 bases at J, with 7 bases between the two ends. The germline gives CDR1 MNHEY, CDR2 SVGAGI. CDR3 in amino acids: CASSYSVRYGYTF. The CDR3 DNA follows: TGTGCCAGCAGTTACTCCGTTAGGTATGGCTACACCTTC.

J is TRBJ2-3 and V is TRBV6-5, with D perhaps given as TRBD1 or TRBD2 (5 bases each). Germline CDR1 MNHEY, CDR2 SVGAGI. The CDR3 loop spans 15 amino acids. V was cut by 4 bases and J by 4 bases, with 15 bases left in between. The CDR3 loop reads CASSFGTLGSDTQYF. CDR3 in DNA: TGTGCCAGCAGTTTCGGGACCCTTGGGTCAGATACGCAGTATTTT.